Shown below are 27 T cell receptor beta chains from a single sample sequenced in a study of cytomegalovirus exposure and HLA in healthy donors. This PCR relied on a set of 60 Vbeta primers and 13 Jbeta primers. The data were produced by immunoSEQ multiplex PCR, yet TCRdb's version contains in-frame clones alone and is incomplete. The sample has 110,000 or so clones, 69% seen once; the top ten hold 3.2%. The sample was PBMCs. The receptor set was obtained from a man aged 25-40 years in good health and CMV-seronegative.

The chain employs TRBV7-2 and TRBJ2-7; TRBD1 matches at 12 bases. The trim removed 7 bases at V and 3 bases at J, leaving 4 bases unmatched. The CDR3 is 14 residues long. Germline V gene data show CDR1 as SGHTA and CDR2 as FQGNSA. CDR3 nucleotide sequence: TGTGCCAGCACCGGGACAGGGGGCGACTACGAGCAGTACTTC. Residues: CASTGTGGDYEQYF. Based on the CDR3 plus reference TRBV7-2 and TRBJ2-7, the full variable domain is GAGVSQSPSNKVTEKGKDVELRCDPISGHTALYWYRQSLGQGLEFLIYFQGNSAPDKSGLPSDRFSAERTGGSVSTLTIQRTQQEDSAVYLCASTGTGGDYEQYFGPGTRLTVT.

V usage is TRBV13 and J usage is TRBJ2-5, with 9 bases fitting TRBD1. CDR1 is PRHDT and CDR2 is FYEKMQ in the germline V gene (reference sequence). CDR3 size: 16 residues. Losses at the gene ends were 4 bases for V and 5 bases for J; bases not matched to a gene: 11. CDR3 region: CASSSDGTGFEETQYF. DNA for the CDR3: TGTGCCAGCAGCTCCGACGGGACAGGGTTTGAGGAGACCCAGTACTTC.

The CDR3 nucleotides read TGTGCCAGCAGTTACTGGCAGGGGCCTCGGAACACTGAAGCTTTCTTT. Translation gives CASSYWQGPRNTEAFF. The chain uses TRBV6-5 and TRBJ1-1; D is possibly TRBD1 (6 bases). V lost 1 base to trimming and J lost 1 base, with 13 bases between them. Germline lookup yields CDR1 MNHEY and CDR2 SVGAGI. The CDR3 is 16 amino acids.

The rearrangement links TRBV4-3 to TRBJ2-2; D is uncertain. Germline-derived CDR1 and CDR2 are LGHNA and YSLEER. The V end was cut by 5 bases, the J end by 5 bases, with 21 bases between. The CDR3 sequence is 17 residues long. The CDR3 sequence is CASSSPAADFTTGELFF. Written as DNA, the CDR3 is TGCGCCAGCAGCTCGCCGGCCGCAGACTTTACGACCGGGGAGCTGTTTTTT.

CDR3 sequence: CASSLMVSTEAFF. CDR3 DNA sequence: TGCGCCAGCAGCTTGATGGTCAGCACTGAAGCTTTCTTT. The chain employs TRBV5-1 and TRBJ1-1, with D unclear. Per the germline V gene, CDR1 is SGHRS and CDR2 is YFSETQ. This CDR3 spans 13 amino acids. V lost 1 base to trimming and J lost 4 bases, with 8 bases between them.

There are a few counts of this clone. The V gene is TRBV9, the J gene TRBJ2-1, with 9 bases identical to TRBD2. J was trimmed by 4 bases and V by 3 bases; bases with no gene match: 11. The length of the CDR3 is 17 residues. Germline V gene sequence: CDR1 SGDLS, CDR2 YYNGEE. The CDR3 DNA reads TGTGCCAGCAGCGCGGCCAGGGGCGGGAGGGCGTACAATGAGCAGTTCTTC. Its translation: CASSAARGGRAYNEQFF.

The J gene is TRBJ1-5, the V gene TRBV5-1, with D hard to call. The V end was cut by 4 bases, the J end by 2 bases, with 10 bases between. Looked up from germline, CDR1 is SGHRS and CDR2 is YFSETQ. The CDR3 is 14 residues long. The CDR3 sequence is CASSIEGRNQPQHF. For the CDR3, the DNA is TGCGCCAGCAGCATTGAGGGTCGCAATCAGCCCCAGCATTTT.

A single count supports this clone. The chain's CDR3 is CASSEVGVNQGGEAFF. The CDR3 coding sequence is TGTGCCAGCAGTGAAGTTGGGGTGAACCAAGGGGGTGAAGCTTTCTTT. This chain joins TRBV6-1 and TRBJ1-1; a weak D match, TRBD1 (6 bases). CDR1 and CDR2 from the germline V gene are MNHNS and SASEGT. The length of the CDR3 is 16 residues. Trimming cost V 1 base and J 7 bases, with 19 bases left between them.

The V call is TRBV25-1, the J call TRBJ2-5, with D perhaps TRBD2 (5 bases). Per the germline V gene, CDR1 is MGHDK and CDR2 is SYGVNS. With 5 bases removed from V and 5 bases from J, the gap between germline ends came to 12 bases. The CDR3 length is 13 residues. Written as DNA, the CDR3 is TGTGCCAGCAGTAACTCTTGGGAGGAGACCCAGTACTTC. It yields the protein CASSNSWEETQYF.

V usage is TRBV6-7 and J usage is TRBJ2-7; D unresolved. TRBV6-7 is treated as an ORF (open reading frame) with a function not yet certain. The CDR3 is 11 amino acids. V lost 4 bases to trimming and J lost 4 bases, with 5 bases between them. CDR3 protein: CASSSLYEQYF. CDR3 coding DNA: TGTGCCAGCAGTTCCCTTTACGAGCAGTACTTC.

The chain is built from TRBV18 and TRBJ2-1; 9 nucleotides match TRBD1. CDR1 KGHSH and CDR2 LQKENI come from the germline V gene. Trimming cost V 2 bases and J 8 bases; bases outside gene matches: 7. The CDR3 consists of 15 residues. CDR3 in amino acids: CASSPGQGSRDEQFF. In DNA, the CDR3 is TGTGCCAGCTCACCAGGACAGGGGAGCAGGGATGAGCAGTTCTTC.

The DNA for the CDR3 is TGTGCCAGCAGCGTAGACCTCAGCACTGAAGCTTTCTTT. Protein: CASSVDLSTEAFF. The V gene is TRBV9, the J gene TRBJ1-1; D not certain. Germline CDR1 and CDR2: SGDLS and YYNGEE. The CDR3 extends over 13 amino acids. V lost 0 bases, J lost 4 bases, and 7 bases lay in between.

The chain is built from TRBV5-6 and TRBJ2-1; maybe TRBD2 (6 bases). Trimming cost V 6 bases and J 7 bases, with 20 bases left between them. CDR3 length: 15 amino acids. CDR1 is SGHDT, CDR2 YYEEEE, per germline. The CDR3 DNA reads TGTGCCAGCACGTCCAAGCGGGCCCATAGAAATGAGCAGTTCTTC. Protein: CASTSKRAHRNEQFF.

There are a few counts of this clone. V and J are TRBV28 and TRBJ2-7; 8 bases line up with TRBD2. CDR1 MDHEN and CDR2 SYDVKM come from the germline V gene. The CDR3 is 13 residues long. The V gene end was trimmed by 10 bases and the J gene end by 4 bases; junction bases not matched to a gene: 9. The CDR3 bases are TGTGCCATCCAGAGCGGGAGTGGGTACGAGCAGTACTTC. Translating it yields CAIQSGSGYEQYF.

The chain is built from TRBV29-1 and TRBJ2-7; the match to TRBD2 covers 7 bases. This CDR3 comprises 13 residues. The germline V gene has CDR1 SQVTM and CDR2 ANQGSEA. V lost 5 bases and J lost 0; bases outside the gene matches: 4. CDR3 nucleotide sequence: TGCAGCGTTTTCGGGAGGAACTCCTACGAGCAGTACTTC. It is translated as CSVFGRNSYEQYF.

The V and J genes are TRBV11-2 and TRBJ2-1; 8 bases fit TRBD2. After removal of 0 bases from V and 5 bases from J, the junction contained 6 bases not matched to a gene. Germline V gives CDR1 SGHAT, CDR2 FQNNGV. The CDR3 sequence is 16 residues long. CDR3 loop: CASSLDRGTRDNEQFF. Written as DNA, the CDR3 is TGTGCCAGCAGCTTAGATCGCGGGACTAGAGACAATGAGCAGTTCTTC.

The chain uses TRBV2 and TRBJ2-3; 8 nucleotides line up with TRBD1. Per germline, CDR1 SNHLY and CDR2 FYNNEI. The CDR3 is made up of 14 amino acids. With 6 bases clipped from V and 5 bases from J, the junction kept 7 bases outside the gene matches. The CDR3 region is CASRSTGGVDTQYF. In nucleotides, the CDR3 is TGTGCCAGCAGAAGCACAGGGGGAGTAGATACGCAGTATTTT.

The V gene is TRBV7-3, the J gene TRBJ2-6, with D perhaps TRBD1 (6 bases). The germline gives CDR1 SGHTA, CDR2 FQGTGA. V dropped 6 bases and J dropped 8 bases, with 14 bases sitting between them. The CDR3 loop spans 14 amino acids. CDR3 region: CASRRAGESNVLTF. CDR3 nucleotide sequence: TGTGCCAGCAGAAGGGCAGGGGAATCCAACGTCCTGACTTTC.

The chain joins TRBV9 to TRBJ2-1; perhaps TRBD2 as D (5 bases). The CDR3 has 15 amino acids. Trimming removed 3 bases at V and 1 base at J, with 11 bases between. Germline V gene data show CDR1 as SGDLS and CDR2 as YYNGEE. The CDR3 DNA is TGTGCCAGCAGCGCCAGCGGTAGTTCCTACAATGAGCAGTTCTTC. Its translation: CASSASGSSYNEQFF. Based on the CDR3 plus reference TRBV9 and TRBJ2-1, the full variable domain is DSGVTQTPKHLITATGQRVTLRCSPRSGDLSVYWYQQSLDQGLQFLIQYYNGEERAKGNILERFSAQQFPDLHSELNLSSLELGDSALYFCASSASGSSYNEQFFGPGTRLTVL.

V usage is TRBV6-5 and J usage is TRBJ2-5, with 9 bases that match TRBD2. The junction had 8 bases not matched to a gene; V was cut back by 1 base and J by 5 bases. Germline V gene sequence: CDR1 MNHEY, CDR2 SVGAGI. The CDR3 is 16 residues long. The CDR3 nucleotides read TGTGCCAGCAGTTACTATGCGGGAGGGTCGGTGGAGACCCAGTACTTC. Its translation is CASSYYAGGSVETQYF.

The gene calls are TRBV7-2 and TRBJ2-5; TRBD2 matches at 16 bases. There are 19 residues in the CDR3. Per the germline V gene, CDR1 is SGHTA and CDR2 is FQGNSA. J was trimmed by 7 bases and V by 3 bases; bases with no gene match: 14. CDR3 DNA sequence: TGTGCCAGCAGCTTCAGACCCACCGGGACTAGCGGGAGGGGAGGGACCCAGTACTTC. Translating it yields CASSFRPTGTSGRGGTQYF.

This chain joins TRBV7-6 and TRBJ2-1; 9 nucleotides agree with TRBD2. The trim removed 1 base at V and 8 bases at J, leaving 12 bases unmatched. Germline lookup yields CDR1 SGHVS and CDR2 FNYEAQ. This CDR3 is built from 17 residues. The CDR3 spells CASSLELPSGKGHEQFF. The CDR3 DNA reads TGTGCCAGCAGCTTAGAGCTACCTAGCGGGAAGGGCCATGAGCAGTTCTTC.

The chain combines TRBV29-1 with TRBJ1-1; D call uncertain. Trimming removed 4 bases at V and 1 base at J, with 10 bases between. Germline-derived CDR1 and CDR2 are SQVTM and ANQGSEA. This CDR3 is 13 amino acids long. The CDR3 reads CSVVRQANTEAFF. The CDR3 region has the DNA TGCAGCGTTGTACGACAAGCGAACACTGAAGCTTTCTTT.

The rearrangement joins TRBV30 to TRBJ2-7; TRBD2 matches 7 bases. The junction had 12 bases not matched to a gene; V was cut back by 5 bases and J by 2 bases. CDR1 and CDR2 from the germline V gene are GTSNPN and SVGIG (reference sequence). CDR3 length: 15 amino acids. The CDR3 region is CAWEPPASGTYEQYF. CDR3 in DNA: TGTGCCTGGGAACCTCCTGCTAGCGGCACCTACGAGCAGTACTTC.

The chain couples TRBV15 to TRBJ2-1, with D unresolved. V was shortened by 3 bases and J by 5 bases, with 14 bases between the two germline ends. CDR3 length equals 15 residues. Germline loops: CDR1 LNHNV, CDR2 YYDKDF (reference sequence). This CDR3 is CATSSGLKYDNEQFF. The DNA of the CDR3 is TGTGCCACCAGCAGTGGCTTAAAATATGACAATGAGCAGTTCTTC.

The chain joins TRBV7-3 to TRBJ1-1; D perhaps matches TRBD1 (5 bases). This CDR3 is built from 15 residues. The V end was cut by 5 bases, the J end by 1 base, with 14 bases between. Looked up from germline, CDR1 is SGHTA and CDR2 is FQGTGA. The CDR3 protein is CASSPDGGWNTEAFF. The CDR3, as DNA: TGTGCCAGCAGCCCGGACGGGGGATGGAACACTGAAGCTTTCTTT.

This clone occurred a few times. The CDR3 here is CASSVAPGKSSGNTIYF. For the CDR3, the DNA is TGTGCCAGCAGCGTAGCGCCAGGGAAGAGCTCTGGAAACACCATATATTTT. The chain links TRBV9 to TRBJ1-3; TRBD1 is a possible D gene (5 bases). The CDR3 has 17 amino acids. The V end lost 0 bases, the J end lost 0 bases, and 13 bases lay between the germline ends. Germline lookup yields CDR1 SGDLS and CDR2 YYNGEE.